This T cell receptor (beta chain) comes out of a study of T-cell memory formation after mild COVID-19 (dated by TCRdb to the early 2020s). In the study overall: Most TCR sequence clusters were specific to one of the two donors. In a couple of donors, T-cell clones that expanded and contracted after mild COVID-19 were tracked by sequencing TCRalpha and TCRbeta repertoires over time. Two young, previously healthy adult volunteers, one female and one male, were included in the cohort.

V is pared back by 4 bases and J by 3 bases, with 14 bases lying between the germline termini. The CDR3 runs 14 residues from the cysteine to the phenylalanine. Here the CDR3 DNA is all that survives: 42 bases in frame from base 1. CDR1 and CDR2, per the germline V gene, are SGHRS and YFSETQ. Ficoll-Paque density gradient centrifugation was the method used to isolate PBMCs. The reads were generated on an Illumina NovaSeq 6000. Using 5'RACE with constant-segment primers, TCRalpha and TCRbeta cDNA libraries were constructed, with sample barcodes and unique molecular identifiers added in the process. Trizol reagent was used to extract RNA from every sample. Library amplification was performed in two PCR steps, and a second sample barcode and Illumina TruSeq adapters were introduced in the second step. Libraries were sequenced on an Illumina NovaSeq with 2 x 150 bp paired-end reads. The authors' pipeline ran thus. With migec v1.2.7, reads were demultiplexed and then collapsed into UMI-guided consensus sequences. Using mixcr v2.1.11, UMI consensuses were aligned to TRA and TRB V and J templates and then assembled into clonotypes. A clonotype was counted as expanded or contracted only if both edgeR and NoisET called the change significant, with noise models trained on biological replicates. For edgeR calls, the thresholds were a false discovery rate-adjusted p below 0.01 and a log2 fold-change of 1. As an exploratory analysis of dynamics, PCA with hierarchical clustering was applied to max-normalized trajectories of the 1000 most abundant clonotypes. Separately sequenced CD4+ and CD8+ repertoires were used to assign the CD4 or CD8 phenotype of responding clones. TCRdb took the public reads, trimmed them with fastp at Q25, ran MiXCR for clone calling and kept in-frame beta chains. Records with the same CDR3 protein are collapsed into one entry carrying the most frequent genes and DNA. The V and J calls shown here were made by TCRdb, not taken from the authors' results. In all, the sample holds 550,000 to 600,000 distinct CDR3 sequences, and about 18% of those were seen once. The ten largest clones represent just over 8% of the sample.

General study outcomes and caveats: Clones contracting from day 15 to 85 had balanced CD4/CD8 phenotypes, while a second wave expanding from day 15 to 37 was biased towards CD4+. Contracting CD4+ clones appeared mostly in the CM and EM memory subsets, whereas CD8+ clones were enriched in EMRA. Some responding clones were detected in pre-infection memory, which suggested that pre-existing cross-reactive memory T cells had joined the SARS-CoV-2 response. The study included only a couple of mild cases, and larger cohorts that include severe cases with pre-infection samples were judged to be necessary. Whether the second-wave clones peaking on day 37 were SARS-CoV-2 specific was not confirmed.

Points on this clonotype: There is no known antigen for this receptor. No much larger clone exists at a distance of one base, and base qualities are not known.

This sequence was found in an adult woman who had mild COVID-19 (a few samples of this study predate the infection). The sample titles of this study are shuffled in the database, so cell type and time point are left out; the donor was told from shared clones. Specimen: PBMCs or a T cell subset sorted from them (not recorded which). This receptor chain uses TRBV5-1 and TRBJ2-7; the D gene is perhaps TRBD1 or TRBD2, as each covers 5 bases. CDR3 sequence: CASSVRDGYYEQYF. The DNA is TGCGCCAGCAGCGTCCGGGACGGATACTACGAGCAGTACTTC.